Detailed here is one T cell receptor (beta chain). This clonotype was recorded many times. Its antigen is still unknown. Per-base quality was not reported, and no clone a single base away is much larger than it. For CDR1 and CDR2, the germline V gene lists MGHRA and YSYEKL. Taken from cysteine to phenylalanine, the CDR3 has 14 residues. Only the CDR3 DNA stays, 42 bases, in frame from base 1. Relative to germline, V is 1 base shorter and J is 4 bases shorter, with 10 bases between their ends. The source of the sample is a study of T cells in Graves' hyperthyroidism and ophthalmopathy (dated by TCRdb to between 2019 and 2020). Regarding the complete study: Peripheral blood samples were taken at the time of initial diagnosis, prior to any treatment. TCR V-J signatures able to tell the groups apart were searched for in a discovery cohort of about a hundred patients, of whom roughly 42 had Graves' ophthalmopathy and roughly 59 had stable Graves' hyperthyroidism. An independent validation cohort of around 20 hyperthyroidism patients and 17 patients who later progressed to ophthalmopathy tested prospective prediction of ophthalmopathy. For training and testing, the 100 patients in the discovery cohort were randomly divided in a 7:3 ratio. Thyroid tissue and blood T-cell repertoires from six Graves' hyperthyroidism patients were also compared in the study. After blood sampling, hyperthyroidism patients were treated with methimazole at a starting dose of 30 mg daily, and ophthalmopathy patients were treated with high-dose intravenous methylprednisolone. The paper reports TCR Vbeta CDR3 sequencing of some 140 peripheral blood samples: approximately 41 ophthalmopathy, under 85 hyperthyroidism and approximately 17 progressor patients. Overall study outcomes, separate from this receptor: Most expanded thyroid clonotypes (frequency above 0.001) were also found in blood, which suggests that blood repertoires may mirror thyroid immune responses. Sample size was not statistically predetermined, and investigators were not blinded to group allocation. In validation, the model predicted progression to ophthalmopathy a median of about 6.5 months before onset, with approximately 70% sensitivity and about 72% specificity. A 13 V-J signature model separated ophthalmopathy from stable hyperthyroidism, with roughly 88% sensitivity and about 81% specificity in cross-validation and 80%/75% in testing.

The TCR beta CDR3 regions were amplified from the RNA transcripts. A first-round RT-PCR of the TCR CDR3 used the HTBI primer set with the Qiagen OneStep RT-PCR kit. The libraries were constructed in a second round of multiplex PCR and then size-selected and purified. Paired-end sequencing of the libraries was performed with 100 bp reads on an Illumina HiSeq2000. Regarding the original processing steps: SOAPnuke was used to process the raw data, with reads discarded if the reads contained adapters or uncalled bases, had a mean Phred below 15, or lacked an exact constant-primer or identifier match. COPE v1.2.5 was used to merge the high-quality paired reads, and each unique nucleotide sequence was defined as a clonotype. MiTCR v1.1 was used to align clonotypes to the IMGT TRBV, TRBD and TRBJ reference segments. Analysis was restricted to V-J combinations with a frequency above 0.0001, which covered roughly 99% of repertoires. The TCS score was defined as F50 (clonal expansion) divided by E x V (chaos), with BLOSUM62-based TCRdist calculated between CDR3 peptides within each V-J. Welch's t-statistics and random forest reduced 500 to 650 V-J features to roughly 13, which were used in a naive Bayes classifier (R e1071). In-frame beta chains were kept once TCRdb had trimmed the public reads at Q25 with fastp and called clones with MiXCR. For every CDR3 protein sequence, its rows merge into one entry that carries the most common genes and DNA. These V and J calls derive from TCRdb rather than the authors' analysis. The sample table shows around 350,000 distinct CDR3 sequences, and 15% to 20% are seen once. The ten biggest clones cover 3% to 4% of the sample.

A patient counted as having stable Graves' hyperthyroidism if no progression to ophthalmopathy occurred over 18 months of follow-up. Hyperthyroidism patients were aged 18 to 65 years and newly diagnosed, with disease duration of less than 2 months. Patients with uncontrolled infections, other autoimmune diseases, pregnancy or lactation were excluded. Diagnoses relied on clinical symptoms, serum thyroxine and TRAb, thyroid ultrasound and orbital computed tomography. PBMCs were separated from over 9 ml of fresh peripheral blood using Ficoll-Paque density gradient centrifugation. Trizol reagent was used to extract total RNA, and RNA quality was then checked on an Agilent 2100 Bioanalyzer.

The material sequenced was blood. The sequence is built from TRBV4-1 and TRBJ2-5; no D gene can be assigned with confidence. The source of this sequence is a woman in her late teens or twenties with Graves' hyperthyroidism. The DNA reads as follows: TGCGCCAGCAGCCAAGGTTCAGTTGGAGAGACCCAGTACTTC. Protein translation: CASSQGSVGETQYF.